This entry lists 24 T cell receptor beta chains sequenced from one sample in a study of response to subunit inactivated influenza vaccine (dated by TCRdb to the late 2010s). The library relied on RT-PCR. Reads for this sample came from an Illumina HiSeq 2500. TCRdb reanalyzed the raw reads on its own, using fastp at Q25 for trimming and MiXCR for clone calling, and kept in-frame beta chains. Each CDR3 protein appears once, grouped with its most common genes and DNA. A total of just over 300,000 distinct CDR3 sequences appear in this sample, about 20% of them only once. The ten largest clones add up to under 13% of the sample. Source: PBMCs from blood, taken around 22 months after vaccination. The receptors were sampled from a man between 50 and 70 years old who received an inactivated influenza vaccine. Donor details come from another sample of the same person, matched by shared clones.

CDR3 amino acids: CASSVQGFQETQYF. The CDR3 region has the DNA TGTGCCAGCAGCGTACAGGGGTTCCAAGAGACCCAGTACTTC. J is TRBJ2-5 and V is TRBV7-9, with TRBD1 matching 7 bases. The length of the CDR3 is 14 residues. Germline-derived CDR1 and CDR2 are SEHNR and FQNEAQ (reference sequence). The V gene end was trimmed by 5 bases and the J gene end by 1 base; junction bases not matched to a gene: 4. The full variable domain, its missing parts supplied by reference TRBV7-9 and TRBJ2-5, is DTGVSQNPRHKITKRGQNVTFRCDPISEHNRLYWYRQTLGQGPEFLTYFQNEAQLEKSRLLSDRFSAERPKGSFSTLEIQRTEQGDSAMYLCASSVQGFQETQYFGPGTRLLVL.

A few counts support this clonotype. This chain uses TRBV27 with TRBJ2-3; the match to TRBD1 covers 12 bases. The ends lost 3 bases at V and 8 bases at J; junction bases unmatched: 6. Germline CDR1 is MNHEY and CDR2 is SMNVEV (reference sequence). The CDR3 spans 15 residues. The CDR3 loop is CASSFWDRGQATQYF. The CDR3 DNA reads TGTGCCAGCAGTTTTTGGGACAGGGGGCAAGCTACGCAGTATTTT.

This clonotype appeared a few times. The chain uses TRBV7-9 and TRBJ1-4, with D perhaps TRBD1 (6 bases). The germline CDR1 and CDR2 sequences are SEHNR and FQNEAQ (reference sequence). CDR3 length: 14 amino acids. Trimming removed 5 bases at V and 7 bases at J, with 14 bases between. The CDR3 DNA follows: TGTGCCAGCAGCGTCGGGGGCGTCAGTGAAAAACTGTTTTTT. Encoded protein: CASSVGGVSEKLFF.

This clonotype was recorded at least ten times. V is TRBV5-1 and J is TRBJ2-1; 8 nucleotides align to TRBD2. Germline-derived CDR1 and CDR2 are SGHRS and YFSETQ. This CDR3 region has 16 residues. Unmatched junction bases numbered 8, after V lost 4 bases and J lost 2 bases. The CDR3 spells CASSPSFSGAYNEQFF. The CDR3 DNA follows: TGCGCCAGCAGCCCTAGCTTTAGCGGGGCCTACAATGAGCAGTTCTTC. Together with reference TRBV5-1 and TRBJ2-1, the CDR3 gives the full variable domain: KAGVTQTPRYLIKTRGQQVTLSCSPISGHRSVSWYQQTPGQGLQFLFEYFSETQRNKGNFPGRFSGRQFSNSRSEMNVSTLELGDSALYLCASSPSFSGAYNEQFFGPGTRLTVL.

The rearrangement links TRBV6-5 to TRBJ1-5, with D possibly being TRBD1 (5 bases). The germline gives CDR1 MNHEY, CDR2 SVGAGI. The ends were cut back, 3 bases at V and 7 bases at J, with 10 bases in the middle. There are 13 residues in the CDR3. The DNA for the CDR3 is TGTGCCAGCAGTTATGGGGGAAGGCAGCCCCAGCATTTT. Protein product: CASSYGGRQPQHF.

This clonotype appeared a few times. J is TRBJ2-7 and V is TRBV5-5; 7 bases match TRBD1. CDR3 length: 15 residues. With 3 bases clipped from V and 4 bases from J, the junction kept 10 bases outside the gene matches. Germline CDR1 reads SGHKS; CDR2 reads YYEKEE (reference sequence). The CDR3 DNA reads TGTGCCAGCAGCTCGATCAAGGGGGCAGGATACGAGCAGTACTTC. It encodes CASSSIKGAGYEQYF.

This chain links TRBV6-5 with TRBJ2-1; 7 nucleotides match TRBD2. Losses at the gene ends were 0 bases for V and 4 bases for J; bases not matched to a gene: 6. Germline V CDR1 and CDR2: MNHEY, SVGAGI. CDR3 size: 16 residues. The CDR3 bases are TGTGCCAGCAGTTACTCGGGCCCCGGGGGGTACAATGAGCAGTTCTTC. This codes for CASSYSGPGGYNEQFF.

This clonotype has just a few counts. This rearrangement joins TRBV20-1 to TRBJ1-3; possible D gene TRBD1, 5 bases. The germline V gene encodes CDR1 DFQATT and CDR2 SNEGSKA (reference sequence). V lost 3 bases and J 0 bases, leaving 12 bases between the germline ends. The CDR3 has 15 residues. In DNA, the CDR3 is TGCAGTGCTAGCCGGGACCGAGGCTCTGGAAACACCATATATTTT. This gives the protein CSASRDRGSGNTIYF.

The chain joins TRBV5-1 to TRBJ1-3, with TRBD1 identical over 7 bases. V shed 4 bases and J 2 bases; nucleotides not matched to a gene: 3. This CDR3 is 14 amino acids long. CDR1 is SGHRS and CDR2 is YFSETQ in the germline V gene. CDR3 in DNA: TGCGCCAGCAGCACCGGGACAGCTGGAAACACCATATATTTT. Its translation is CASSTGTAGNTIYF.

This clonotype occurred many times. This chain connects TRBV12-3 or TRBV12-4 to TRBJ1-5; D unresolved. V lost 0 bases and J lost 4, with 4 bases in between. This CDR3 has 13 amino acids. CDR3 loop: CASSLAWNQPQHF. CDR3 nucleotide sequence: TGTGCCAGCAGTTTAGCGTGGAATCAGCCCCAGCATTTT.

This clonotype has a count of ten or more. The J gene is TRBJ1-4, the V gene TRBV20-1; D might be TRBD1 (5 bases). The CDR3 is 14 residues long. The V end was cut by 4 bases, the J end by 1 base, with 10 bases between. Germline assignment: CDR1 DFQATT and CDR2 SNEGSKA (reference sequence). Here the CDR3 reads CSATGPLTNEKLFF. CDR3 nucleotides: TGCAGTGCTACAGGGCCTCTAACTAATGAAAAACTGTTTTTT.

V and J are TRBV10-3 and TRBJ2-3; 9 nucleotides line up with TRBD2. Germline CDR1 reads ENHRY; CDR2 reads SYGVKD. The CDR3 extends over 16 amino acids. V lost 0 bases, J lost 5 bases, and 6 bases stayed unmatched. The CDR3, as DNA: TGTGCCATCAGTGAGTCGGCTAGCGGGGTTGTAGATACGCAGTATTTT. Residues: CAISESASGVVDTQYF.

A few counts support this clonotype. The chain links TRBV7-2 to TRBJ2-3; perhaps TRBD2 as D (7 bases). This CDR3 has 16 residues. V was pared by 2 bases and J by 1 base, with 13 bases between. Germline lookup yields CDR1 SGHTA and CDR2 FQGNSA. CDR3 nucleotide sequence: TGTGCCAGCAGCTTATGGGGGCGGGGGCGCACAGATACGCAGTATTTT. Translated: CASSLWGRGRTDTQYF.

This clonotype has more than one count but fewer than ten. The V and J genes are TRBV5-6 and TRBJ1-5; 9 nucleotides align to TRBD1. V lost 4 bases, J lost 4 bases, and 6 bases stayed unmatched. Germline values: CDR1 SGHDT, CDR2 YYEEEE. The CDR3 extends over 15 amino acids. CDR3 amino acids: CASSAGTGWNQPQHF. The CDR3 DNA sequence: TGTGCCAGCAGCGCCGGGACAGGGTGGAATCAGCCCCAGCATTTT.

The rearrangement joins TRBV4-1 to TRBJ1-6, with D unresolved. V lost 5 bases, J lost 4 bases, and 6 bases lay in between. The CDR3 contains 13 residues. The V gene's germline CDR1 is MGHRA and CDR2 YSYEKL. CDR3 DNA sequence: TGCGCCAGCAGCGGAGCGTATAATTCACCCCTCCACTTT. This codes for CASSGAYNSPLHF.

This clonotype was counted between two and nine times. The rearrangement links TRBV18 to TRBJ2-7; TRBD1 or TRBD2 may be the D gene (7 bases each). The CDR3 is 15 residues long. The V gene's germline CDR1 is KGHSH and CDR2 LQKENI. Trimming took off 3 bases at V and 2 bases at J, with 14 bases between the two ends. The CDR3 region is CASSPTGRGTYEQYF. The CDR3 DNA follows: TGTGCCAGCTCACCGACAGGGCGGGGGACCTACGAGCAGTACTTC.

This clonotype was counted between two and nine times. Here the CDR3 DNA reads TGCGCCAGCAGGATGGGCAAGGACACTGAAGCTTTCTTT. This gives the protein CASRMGKDTEAFF. The gene calls are TRBV5-1 and TRBJ1-1, with D unresolved. Germline V gene data show CDR1 as SGHRS and CDR2 as YFSETQ. The V end lost 5 bases, the J end lost 3 bases, and 11 bases lay between the germline ends. The CDR3 extends over 13 amino acids.

This clonotype was observed many times. The V and J genes are TRBV20-1 and TRBJ1-3; D is ambiguous. CDR1 is DFQATT, CDR2 SNEGSKA, per germline (reference sequence). V gave up 6 bases and J gave up 4 bases, with 13 bases separating them. The CDR3 is made up of 13 amino acids. The CDR3 DNA is TGCAGTGCGACGAAACGTGGAGGAAACACCATATATTTT. This encodes CSATKRGGNTIYF.

This clonotype has only a few counts. The chain joins TRBV29-1 to TRBJ2-1; D uncertain. Trimming removed 5 bases from V and 4 bases from J, with 9 bases in between. The CDR3 is 12 amino acids. Germline loops: CDR1 SQVTM, CDR2 ANQGSEA. The DNA of the CDR3 is TGCAGCGTTTCACAGTTATACAATGAGCAGTTCTTC. It specifies CSVSQLYNEQFF.

The chain carries TRBV12-3 or TRBV12-4 and TRBJ2-5, with 7 bases that match TRBD2. With 8 bases clipped from V and 1 base from J, the junction kept 4 bases outside the gene matches. This CDR3 contains 13 residues. CDR3 amino acids: CASGRLAQETQYF. Here the CDR3 DNA reads TGTGCCAGCGGACGACTAGCCCAAGAGACCCAGTACTTC.

The rearrangement joins TRBV10-3 to TRBJ1-1, with D perhaps matching TRBD1 (5 bases). V was shortened by 6 bases and J by 0 bases, with 14 bases between the two germline ends. This CDR3 contains 15 residues. CDR1 and CDR2 from the germline V gene are ENHRY and SYGVKD. CDR3 in amino acids: CAISPSGGVNTEAFF. CDR3 bases: TGTGCCATCAGCCCCTCGGGGGGGGTGAACACTGAAGCTTTCTTT.

This clonotype was picked up one time. The CDR3 loop reads CASMLAGGNIQYF. For the CDR3, the DNA is TGTGCCAGCATGCTAGCGGGAGGGAACATTCAGTACTTC. J is TRBJ2-4 and V is TRBV3-1; 12 nucleotides agree with TRBD2. J was trimmed by 7 bases and V by 7 bases; bases with no gene match: 2. Germline assignment: CDR1 LGHDT and CDR2 YNNKEL (reference sequence). This CDR3 region has 13 residues.

This sequence joins TRBV6-5 and TRBJ2-7; D is unclear. CDR1 is MNHEY, CDR2 SVGAGI, per germline. This CDR3 spans 15 amino acids. With 2 bases removed from V and 1 base from J, the gap between germline ends came to 12 bases. CDR3 region: CASSYLPKESYEQYF. For the CDR3, the DNA is TGTGCCAGCAGTTACCTCCCGAAGGAATCCTACGAGCAGTACTTC.

This clonotype was detected only a few times. V and J are TRBV20-1 and TRBJ2-2, with TRBD2 matching 7 bases. Germline CDR1 is DFQATT and CDR2 is SNEGSKA (reference sequence). The CDR3 is made up of 13 amino acids. V was pared by 5 bases and J by 1 base, with 1 base of the junction left unmatched. CDR3 sequence reads: CSAGGVNTGELFF. The CDR3 DNA is TGCAGTGCTGGGGGGGTGAACACCGGGGAGCTGTTTTTT.